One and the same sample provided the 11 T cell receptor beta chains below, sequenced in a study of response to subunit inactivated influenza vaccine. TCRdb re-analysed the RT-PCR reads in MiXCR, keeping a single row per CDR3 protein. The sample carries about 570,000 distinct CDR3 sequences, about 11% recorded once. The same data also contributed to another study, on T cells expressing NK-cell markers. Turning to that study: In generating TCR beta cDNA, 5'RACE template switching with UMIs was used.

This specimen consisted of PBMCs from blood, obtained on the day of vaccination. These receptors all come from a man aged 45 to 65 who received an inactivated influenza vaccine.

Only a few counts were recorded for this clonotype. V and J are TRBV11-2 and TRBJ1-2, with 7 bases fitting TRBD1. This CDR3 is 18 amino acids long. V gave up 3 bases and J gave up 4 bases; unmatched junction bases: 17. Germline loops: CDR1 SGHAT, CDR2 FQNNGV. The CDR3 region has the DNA TGTGCCAGCAGCTTGGAGGGGGGAATGACAGGGTTGGGCTATGGCTACACCTTC. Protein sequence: CASSLEGGMTGLGYGYTF.

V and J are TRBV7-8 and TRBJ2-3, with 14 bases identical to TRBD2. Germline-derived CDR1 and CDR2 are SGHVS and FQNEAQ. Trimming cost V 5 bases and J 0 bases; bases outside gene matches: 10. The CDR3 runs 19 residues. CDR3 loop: CASSRLTSGGAMSTDTQYF. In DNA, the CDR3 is TGTGCCAGCAGCCGTCTGACTAGCGGGGGGGCAATGAGCACAGATACGCAGTATTTT.

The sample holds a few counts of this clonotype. The CDR3 is CSVETGDGLYNEQFF. CDR3 sequence (DNA): TGCAGCGTCGAGACAGGGGACGGACTCTACAATGAGCAGTTCTTC. The V gene is TRBV29-1, the J gene TRBJ2-1, with 8 bases matching TRBD1. CDR3 length: 15 amino acids. The V segment lost 6 bases and the J segment 3 bases; nucleotides outside the gene matches: 10. Germline V CDR1 and CDR2: SQVTM, ANQGSEA.

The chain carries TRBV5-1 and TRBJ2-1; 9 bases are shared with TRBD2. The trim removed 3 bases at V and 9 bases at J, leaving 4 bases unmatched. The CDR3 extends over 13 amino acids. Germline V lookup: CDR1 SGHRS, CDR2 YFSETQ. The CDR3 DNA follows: TGCGCCAGCAGCTCCGGGACTAGCAGTGAGCAGTTCTTC. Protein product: CASSSGTSSEQFF.

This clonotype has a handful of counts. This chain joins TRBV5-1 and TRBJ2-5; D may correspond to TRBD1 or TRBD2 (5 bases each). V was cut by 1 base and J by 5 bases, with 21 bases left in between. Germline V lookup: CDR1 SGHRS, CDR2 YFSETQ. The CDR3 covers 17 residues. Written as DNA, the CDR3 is TGCGCCAGCAGCTTGTATTGGGCGACGGGGCCGGGGGAGACCCAGTACTTC. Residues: CASSLYWATGPGETQYF.

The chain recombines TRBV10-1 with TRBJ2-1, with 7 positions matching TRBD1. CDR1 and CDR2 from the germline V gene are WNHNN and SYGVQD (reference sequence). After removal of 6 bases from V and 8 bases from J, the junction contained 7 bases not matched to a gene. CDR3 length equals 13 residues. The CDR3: CASSRDSLDEQFF. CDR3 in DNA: TGCGCCAGCAGCAGGGACAGTCTAGATGAGCAGTTCTTC.

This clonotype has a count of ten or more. The CDR3 DNA is TGTGCCAGCAGCTTAACCGGGACACCAAACACTGAAGCTTTCTTT. This gives the protein CASSLTGTPNTEAFF. The chain is built from TRBV12-3 or TRBV12-4 and TRBJ1-1; the D gene is possibly TRBD1 (6 bases). V dropped 6 bases and J dropped 2 bases, with 16 bases sitting between them. The CDR3 sequence is 15 residues long.

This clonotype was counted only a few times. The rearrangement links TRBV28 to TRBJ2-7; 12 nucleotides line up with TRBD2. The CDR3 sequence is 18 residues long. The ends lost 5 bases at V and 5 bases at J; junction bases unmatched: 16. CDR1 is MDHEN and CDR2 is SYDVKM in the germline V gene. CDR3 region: CASSPWTSGTHYYNEQYF. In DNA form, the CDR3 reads TGTGCCAGCAGTCCCTGGACTAGCGGGACCCACTACTACAACGAGCAGTACTTC.

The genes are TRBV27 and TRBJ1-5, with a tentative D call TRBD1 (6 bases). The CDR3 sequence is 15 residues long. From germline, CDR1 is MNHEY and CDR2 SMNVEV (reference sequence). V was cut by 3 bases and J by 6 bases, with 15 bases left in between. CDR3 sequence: CASSLGHGKGQPQHF. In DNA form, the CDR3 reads TGTGCCAGCAGTTTGGGACATGGAAAAGGTCAGCCCCAGCATTTT.

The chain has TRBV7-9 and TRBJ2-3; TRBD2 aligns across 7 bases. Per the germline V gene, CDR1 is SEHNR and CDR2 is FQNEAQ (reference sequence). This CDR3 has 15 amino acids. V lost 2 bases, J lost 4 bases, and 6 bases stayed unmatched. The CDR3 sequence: CASSLRTSPSDTQYF. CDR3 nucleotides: TGTGCCAGCAGCTTAAGGACTAGTCCGTCAGATACGCAGTATTTT.

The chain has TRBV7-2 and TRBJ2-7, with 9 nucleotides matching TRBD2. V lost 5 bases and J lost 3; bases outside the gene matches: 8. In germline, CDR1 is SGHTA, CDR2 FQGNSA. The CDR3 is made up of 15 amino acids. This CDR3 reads CASSPRLAVNYEQYF. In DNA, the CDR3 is TGTGCCAGCAGCCCGAGACTAGCGGTTAACTACGAGCAGTACTTC.